A selection of T cell receptor beta chains follows, all from one sample in a study of cytomegalovirus exposure and HLA in healthy donors. Sequencing was performed with immunoSEQ multiplex PCR; in TCRdb, only in-frame clones are kept and a portion is missing. The sample carries 200,000 to 250,000 clones, under 90% recorded once. Sequencing input: PBMCs. Receptor source: a human donor in good health. CDR3s include the opening cysteine and the closing phenylalanine or tryptophan. D genes are given only for firm matches. Rows may omit the clone size; those that give it use once, few, many or a size class.

TRBJ1-2 NA NA TRBV28 TGTGCCAGCAGTTTACAGTTTTATGGCTACACCTTC CASSLQFYGYTF
TRBJ1-2 NA NA TRBV15 TGTGCCACCAGCAGAGAAGGAACAGGGCCCGGTGGCTACACCTTC CATSREGTGPGGYTF
TRBJ1-2 NA TRBD1 TRBV7-2 TGTGCCAGCAGCCAAAACAGGGGGCCCTATGGCTACACCTTC CASSQNRGPYGYTF
TRBJ2-1 NA TRBD2 TRBV9 TGTGCCAGCAGCCTGGCGGGAGGGCCGGTTTATGAGCAGTTCTTC CASSLAGGPVYEQFF
TRBJ2-7 NA TRBD2 TRBV7-9 TGTGCCAGCAGCCAGGGACTAACGCAGGCCCACGAGCAGTACTTC CASSQGLTQAHEQYF
TRBJ1-3 NA NA TRBV9 TGTGCCAGCAGCGTAGGGCAGAGGGACACCATATATTTT CASSVGQRDTIYF
TRBJ2-7 NA NA TRBV7-9 TGTGCCAGCACCGAGGGGAGGTACGAGCAGTACTTC CASTEGRYEQYF
TRBJ2-7 NA TRBD1 TRBV7-9 TGTGCCAGCAGCTTAGATGAGGGGGCAGCCTACGAGCAGTACTTC CASSLDEGAAYEQYF
TRBJ2-7 NA NA TRBV29-1 TGCAGCGTCCTTACCAGGGTCAACTACGAGCAGTACTTC CSVLTRVNYEQYF
TRBJ1-2 NA TRBD1 TRBV7-3 TGTGCCAGCAGCTCTAGACAGGGCGGTGTCTACACCTTC CASSSRQGGVYTF
TRBJ2-7 NA NA TRBV29-1 TGCAGCGTTGTGAGGGACTCCTACGAGCAGTACTTC CSVVRDSYEQYF
TRBJ2-1 NA NA TRBV2 TGTGCCAGCAGTGTGGGCAGGATCTCCTACAATGAGCAGTTCTTC CASSVGRISYNEQFF
TRBJ2-5 NA NA TRBV5-4 TGTGCCAGCAGCTTACCTGATCGGGAGACCCAGTACTTC CASSLPDRETQYF
TRBJ1-5 few NA TRBV6-6 TGTGCCAGCAGTTACTTGCAGGTGGATCAGCCCCAGCATTTT CASSYLQVDQPQHF
TRBJ2-7 NA TRBD1 TRBV6-5 TGTGCCAGCAGTTACTCGCTCGGGACAGCCTACGAGCAGTACTTC CASSYSLGTAYEQYF
TRBJ2-7 once TRBD1 TRBV4-2 TGTGCCAGCAGCCAGGGACAGGGGGCGTACGAGCAGTACTTC CASSQGQGAYEQYF
TRBJ2-1 NA NA TRBV11-3 TGTGCCAGCAGCGCGACAGATTACAATGAGCAGTTCTTC CASSATDYNEQFF
TRBJ1-1 NA NA TRBV4-2 TGTGCCAGCAGCCCACTGGGGGGGTGGACTGAAGCTTTCTTT CASSPLGGWTEAFF
TRBJ1-1 NA NA TRBV7-2 TGTGCCAGCAGCTTAGTAGCCTCCATGAACACTGAAGCTTTCTTT CASSLVASMNTEAFF
TRBJ2-7 NA NA TRBV9 TGTGCCAGCAGCGTAGCCCCAACCTACGAGCAGTACTTC CASSVAPTYEQYF
TRBJ2-3 NA TRBD2 TRBV7-9 TGTGCCAGCAGCCAGACCGGGACTAAGACAGATACGCAGTATTTT CASSQTGTKTDTQYF
TRBJ1-2 NA NA TRBV21-1 TGTGCCAGCAGCGGACTCAGCGATTACTATGGCTACACCTTC CASSGLSDYYGYTF
TRBJ2-1 NA NA TRBV7-9 TGTGCCAGCAGCGACCCGGGACTTTACAATGGGCAGTTCTTC CASSDPGLYNGQFF
TRBJ1-2 NA TRBD1 TRBV5-4 TGTGCCAGCAGCTTACAGGACAGGCTCCAAACTGGCTACACCTTC CASSLQDRLQTGYTF
TRBJ2-1 NA NA TRBV11-2 TGTGCCAGCAGCACCTCCGGGAAGGTCCTTGGGGATGAGCAGTTCTTC CASSTSGKVLGDEQFF
TRBJ1-4 once NA TRBV7-7 TGTGCTAGCAGCTTATCCAACGGCCCGGGTCATAATGAAAAACTGTTTTTT CASSLSNGPGHNEKLFF
TRBJ1-5 NA NA TRBV28 TGTGCCAGCAGTTCCCTCAGGGGTCAGCCCCAGCATTTT CASSSLRGQPQHF